This entry lists 18 T cell receptor beta chains sequenced from one sample in a study of identical twins. TCRdb processed the 5' RACE reads anew with MiXCR; each CDR3 protein has one entry. Counted here are about 660,000 distinct CDR3 sequences, about 9.4% occurring once; the ten biggest clones make up 0.75% to 1%. These data were also filed under a second study, of yellow fever vaccine responses in identical twins.

The sequencing input was PBMCs. The receptors derive from a woman under 30 in good health.

Only a few counts were recorded for this clonotype. This rearrangement joins TRBV20-1 to TRBJ2-7, with D perhaps matching TRBD2 (6 bases). The CDR3 extends over 14 amino acids. From germline, CDR1 is DFQATT and CDR2 SNEGSKA (reference sequence). Trimming stripped 3 bases from V and 2 bases from J, with 14 bases between. Here the CDR3 DNA reads TGCAGTGCTAGGACTCGCGGGGCCACCTACGAGCAGTACTTC. It is translated as CSARTRGATYEQYF.

CDR3: CASSPDRAGYEQYF. As DNA, the CDR3 is TGCGCCAGCAGCCCCGACAGGGCAGGCTACGAGCAGTACTTC. The V gene is TRBV4-3, the J gene TRBJ2-7, with 7 bases aligning to TRBD1. Germline V gene sequence: CDR1 LGHNA, CDR2 YSLEER. V was clipped by 4 bases and J by 3 bases; unmatched bases: 6. The CDR3 has 14 residues.

This clonotype appeared many times. V usage is TRBV29-1 and J usage is TRBJ2-5; TRBD1 agrees at 8 bases. The CDR3 totals 14 residues. Germline loops: CDR1 SQVTM, CDR2 ANQGSEA. With V trimmed by 4 bases and J by 2 bases, 6 bases remained unmatched. The DNA of the CDR3 is TGCAGCGTTGGTCGGACAGGGACACAAGAGACCCAGTACTTC. Amino acid sequence: CSVGRTGTQETQYF.

Remarks on this clonotype: At one end the junction does not follow the germline gene, possibly because of a read error. The chain carries TRBV11-2 and TRBJ2-5; D call uncertain. Germline lookup yields CDR1 SGHAT and CDR2 FQNNGV. This CDR3 is 13 amino acids long. DNA for the CDR3: TGTGCCAGCAGCTTAGGTCCTTCGGCAAACCCCCACTTC. Protein: CASSLGPSANPHF.

This sequence joins TRBV19 and TRBJ1-4; D remains ambiguous. This CDR3 comprises 14 residues. The V and J ends lost 7 bases and 7 bases respectively, with 16 bases between them. The germline gives CDR1 LNHDA, CDR2 SQIVND (reference sequence). CDR3 DNA sequence: TGTGCCAGTACAAGGAATGGTTTGGGTGAAAAACTGTTTTTT. This translates into CASTRNGLGEKLFF.

The rearrangement links TRBV28 to TRBJ2-7; D unclear. V lost 5 bases and J 2 bases, leaving 13 bases between the germline ends. The CDR3 contains 14 residues. Germline loops: CDR1 MDHEN, CDR2 SYDVKM. The CDR3 loop is CASSPIKNPYEQYF. CDR3 DNA sequence: TGTGCCAGCAGTCCAATCAAAAATCCCTACGAGCAGTACTTC.

This clonotype was recorded a few times. V is TRBV29-1 and J is TRBJ1-1; D is ambiguous. V lost 6 bases to trimming and J lost 5 bases, with 16 bases between them. This CDR3 region has 13 residues. Germline loops: CDR1 SQVTM, CDR2 ANQGSEA. The CDR3 DNA reads TGCAGCGTGGTTGACACCCGTCGGACTGAAGCTTTCTTT. It codes for CSVVDTRRTEAFF.

This clonotype has only a few counts. The rearrangement uses TRBV19 and TRBJ2-5; TRBD1 matches 11 bases. V lost 4 bases and J lost 5; bases outside the gene matches: 9. This CDR3 comprises 16 residues. Germline assignment: CDR1 LNHDA and CDR2 SQIVND (reference sequence). CDR3 amino acids: CASSTGTGGRGETQYF. CDR3 DNA sequence: TGTGCCAGTAGTACTGGGACAGGGGGTAGGGGTGAGACCCAGTACTTC.

This clonotype has at least ten counts. V gene TRBV12-3 or TRBV12-4 combines with J gene TRBJ2-7, with a possible D match to TRBD2 (6 bases). The CDR3 is 12 residues long. V shed 6 bases and J shed 5 bases, with 11 bases lying between them. CDR3 region: CASSRLGNEQYF. In DNA form, the CDR3 reads TGTGCCAGCAGCAGACTAGGTAACGAGCAGTACTTC.

This clonotype has ten or more counts. The chain couples TRBV15 to TRBJ1-2; TRBD1 aligns across 9 bases. V lost 6 bases and J lost 7; bases outside the gene matches: 9. The CDR3 spans 14 residues. The germline gives CDR1 LNHNV, CDR2 YYDKDF (reference sequence). CDR3 in DNA: TGTGCCACCAGGCTTGACAGGGGGATGGGTGGCTACACCTTC. It specifies CATRLDRGMGGYTF. The whole variable domain, remainder taken from reference TRBV15 and TRBJ1-2, is DAMVIQNPRYQVTQFGKPVTLSCSQTLNHNVMYWYQQKSSQAPKLLFHYYDKDFNNEADTPDNFQSRRPNTSFCFLDIRSPGLGDTAMYLCATRLDRGMGGYTFGSGTRLTVV.

This clonotype was detected a few times. The J gene is TRBJ2-7, the V gene TRBV3-1; no firm D call. CDR1 is LGHDT and CDR2 is YNNKEL in the germline V gene (reference sequence). V lost 1 base and J 0 bases, leaving 13 bases between the germline ends. The CDR3 covers 16 residues. CDR3 in DNA: TGTGCCAGCAGCCAAGCCGCCCCCATAAGCTCCTACGAGCAGTACTTC. Translation: CASSQAAPISSYEQYF.

This clonotype showed up many times. The chain recombines TRBV12-3 or TRBV12-4 with TRBJ1-1; D remains ambiguous. The CDR3 runs to 12 residues. V was pared by 6 bases and J by 6 bases, with 11 bases between. As DNA, the CDR3 is TGTGCCAGCAGACTGGACGGAGCTGAAGCTTTCTTT. Translated, it gives CASRLDGAEAFF.

V and J are TRBV7-2 and TRBJ2-3; D gene uncertain. Germline V CDR1 and CDR2: SGHTA, FQGNSA. V was cut by 5 bases and J by 9 bases, with 9 bases left in between. The CDR3 totals 11 residues. The DNA for the CDR3 is TGTGCCAGCAGCCCAGAGGTCACGCAGTATTTT. Amino acids: CASSPEVTQYF.

There are many counts of this clonotype. The chain carries TRBV5-5 and TRBJ1-2, with TRBD1 matching 7 bases. Germline-derived CDR1 and CDR2 are SGHKS and YYEKEE (reference sequence). The CDR3 loop spans 14 amino acids. Trimming cost V 2 bases and J 3 bases; bases outside gene matches: 4. CDR3 protein: CASSFLTGDYGYTF. The CDR3, as DNA: TGTGCCAGCAGCTTTCTAACAGGGGACTATGGCTACACCTTC.

The CDR3 is CASSLWGTGNPVGQYF. DNA of the CDR3: TGTGCCAGCAGTTTATGGGGGACAGGGAACCCAGTTGGGCAGTACTTC. The chain couples TRBV27 to TRBJ2-7; 9 positions agree with TRBD1. The CDR3 is 16 residues long. Per germline, CDR1 MNHEY and CDR2 SMNVEV (reference sequence). Trimming cost V 1 base and J 9 bases; bases outside gene matches: 13.

This CDR3 is CSGEGAHTQYF. As DNA, the CDR3 is TGCAGCGGCGAGGGGGCCCATACGCAGTATTTT. This chain links TRBV29-1 with TRBJ2-3; TRBD1 aligns across 7 bases. Trimming cost V 7 bases and J 7 bases; bases outside gene matches: 5. Germline V lookup: CDR1 SQVTM, CDR2 ANQGSEA. CDR3 length equals 11 residues.

The chain joins TRBV2 to TRBJ2-1, with 12 bases aligning to TRBD2. The CDR3 spans 18 residues. The ends lost 9 bases at V and 1 base at J; junction bases unmatched: 13. Germline-derived CDR1 and CDR2 are SNHLY and FYNNEI. Written as DNA, the CDR3 is TGTGCCAGTTGCAAGTCTAGCGGGAGGGCCGTATCCTACAATGAGCAGTTCTTC. Translated, it gives CASCKSSGRAVSYNEQFF.

This clonotype was observed a handful of times. The CDR3 loop reads CAINRGGEWNVLTF. DNA for the CDR3: TGTGCCATCAACCGCGGGGGAGAATGGAACGTCCTGACTTTC. The chain is built from TRBV10-3 and TRBJ2-6; the match to TRBD2 covers 7 bases. Germline V gives CDR1 ENHRY, CDR2 SYGVKD. The V and J ends lost 7 bases and 10 bases, in that order; junction bases with no gene match: 10. The CDR3 sequence is 14 residues long.